The 32 T cell receptor beta chains given below trace back to one sample, sequenced in a study of T cells in Graves' hyperthyroidism and ophthalmopathy. RNA transcripts provided the source from which TCR beta CDR3 regions were amplified. HTBI primers drove first-round RT-PCR of the TCR CDR3. A single record per CDR3 protein comes from TCRdb applying MiXCR to the multiplex PCR reads. The sample holds about 560,000 distinct CDR3 sequences, 16% seen once. The sample consisted of blood. The origin of the receptors is a woman aged 18-29 years with Graves' hyperthyroidism.

The J gene is TRBJ1-5, the V gene TRBV20-1; TRBD1 aligns across 8 bases. CDR1 and CDR2 from the germline V gene are DFQATT and SNEGSKA (reference sequence). The V and J ends lost 0 bases and 10 bases, in that order; junction bases with no gene match: 11. This CDR3 contains 15 residues. The CDR3 spells CSARDNAGGDPPQHF. CDR3 nucleotide sequence: TGCAGTGCTAGAGATAATGCAGGGGGCGACCCACCCCAGCATTTT.

This clonotype was found many times. A much larger clone differs by one base, so this may be a read error. The rearrangement links TRBV12-3 or TRBV12-4 to TRBJ2-3; D call uncertain. This CDR3 contains 11 residues. V was clipped by 7 bases and J by 2 bases, with 4 bases between them. CDR3 region: CASTSTDTQYF. The CDR3 nucleotides read TGTGCCAGCACTTCCACAGATACGCAGTATTTT.

The chain couples TRBV2 to TRBJ1-1, with D possibly being TRBD1 (5 bases). Trimming removed 11 bases at V and 4 bases at J, with 14 bases between. The CDR3 contains 12 residues. CDR1 is SNHLY, CDR2 FYNNEI, per germline. The CDR3 here is CAGKGFSTEAFF. For the CDR3, the DNA is TGTGCCGGCAAGGGGTTTAGCACTGAAGCTTTCTTT.

The chain joins TRBV3-1 to TRBJ2-2; no definite D call. CDR1 is LGHDT and CDR2 is YNNKEL in the germline V gene (reference sequence). This CDR3 has 13 amino acids. The V end lost 1 base, the J end lost 3 bases, and 3 bases lay between the germline ends. The CDR3 spells CASSQAHTGELFF. CDR3 sequence (DNA): TGTGCCAGCAGCCAAGCCCACACCGGGGAGCTGTTTTTT.

The gene calls are TRBV20-1 and TRBJ2-5; 7 bases are a match to TRBD2. Germline loops: CDR1 DFQATT, CDR2 SNEGSKA (reference sequence). This CDR3 comprises 13 residues. The V gene end was trimmed by 1 base and the J gene end by 1 base; junction bases not matched to a gene: 0. CDR3 in amino acids: CSARGLAQETQYF. The CDR3 nucleotides read TGCAGTGCTAGAGGACTAGCCCAAGAGACCCAGTACTTC.

The rearrangement links TRBV30 to TRBJ2-5; tentatively, D is TRBD2 (6 bases). CDR1 and CDR2 from the germline V gene are GTSNPN and SVGIG (reference sequence). This CDR3 has 13 residues. With 2 bases removed from V and 5 bases from J, the gap between germline ends came to 12 bases. The CDR3 sequence is CAWSHGSGETQYF. The DNA of the CDR3 is TGTGCCTGGAGTCACGGAAGCGGGGAGACCCAGTACTTC.

This clonotype was observed at least ten times. V usage is TRBV7-2 and J usage is TRBJ2-7, with D perhaps assigned TRBD1 or TRBD2 (6 bases each). Trimming shortened V by 2 bases and J by 0 bases, and 14 bases separated the two germline ends. This CDR3 contains 16 residues. Germline CDR1 is SGHTA and CDR2 is FQGNSA. The CDR3 bases are TGTGCCAGCAGCTTATTAATCGGAGGGGGCTCCTACGAGCAGTACTTC. Translated: CASSLLIGGGSYEQYF.

This clonotype occurred many times. The J gene is TRBJ2-7, the V gene TRBV5-1, with no clear D. The CDR3 is 14 residues long. CDR1 and CDR2 from the germline V gene are SGHRS and YFSETQ. Between the trimmed V and J ends, which lost 1 base and 0 bases, there was a span of 8 bases. CDR3 sequence (DNA): TGCGCCAGCAGCTTGAAACGGTCCTCCTACGAGCAGTACTTC. It yields the protein CASSLKRSSYEQYF.

The sample holds many counts of this clonotype. The chain employs TRBV20-1 and TRBJ2-4; possible D gene TRBD2, 5 bases. With 6 bases removed from V and 7 bases from J, the gap between germline ends came to 13 bases. The germline CDR1 and CDR2 sequences are DFQATT and SNEGSKA (reference sequence). The CDR3 covers 12 residues. The CDR3 region has the DNA TGCAGTGCCCAGGTGGGGAGTAACATTCAGTACTTC. Protein: CSAQVGSNIQYF.

The genes are TRBV19 and TRBJ2-5; 16 bases align to TRBD2. V gave up 3 bases and J gave up 5 bases; unmatched junction bases: 3. Germline V gives CDR1 LNHDA, CDR2 SQIVND (reference sequence). There are 16 residues in the CDR3. The CDR3 region is CASSMGLAGGSETQYF. CDR3 nucleotides: TGTGCCAGTAGTATGGGACTAGCGGGAGGGTCTGAGACCCAGTACTTC.

This clonotype turned up a few times. At one end the junction does not follow the germline gene, possibly because of a read error. The gene calls are TRBV9 and TRBJ1-4; 7 nucleotides match TRBD1. Per the germline V gene, CDR1 is SGDLS and CDR2 is YYNGEE. The CDR3 has 16 amino acids. The CDR3, as DNA: TGTGCCAGCAGCGAGGGAGGGACAGCTTTAAATGGAAAACTGTTTTTT. It codes for CASSEGGTALNGKLFF.

This clonotype was found many times. The V gene is TRBV7-9, the J gene TRBJ2-5, with D possibly matching TRBD1 (5 bases). Per the germline V gene, CDR1 is SEHNR and CDR2 is FQNEAQ (reference sequence). CDR3 size: 16 residues. The ends were cut back, 5 bases at V and 3 bases at J, with 19 bases in the middle. CDR3 DNA: TGTGCCAGCAGCAAATCCGGGCAGGGCCCTAAAGAGACCCAGTACTTC. The encoded protein is CASSKSGQGPKETQYF.

This clonotype has ten or more counts. V gene TRBV2 combines with J gene TRBJ2-1; D is uncertain. V shed 7 bases and J shed 0 bases, with 13 bases lying between them. The CDR3 contains 15 residues. Germline V lookup: CDR1 SNHLY, CDR2 FYNNEI. CDR3 nucleotide sequence: TGTGCCAGCACGGGTAGGGCTAGCTCCTACAATGAGCAGTTCTTC. Protein sequence: CASTGRASSYNEQFF.

This clonotype occurred many times. The rearrangement uses TRBV11-2 and TRBJ1-1, with D unresolved. This CDR3 comprises 15 residues. CDR1 SGHAT and CDR2 FQNNGV come from the germline V gene. The germline V and J ends were trimmed by 3 bases and 0 bases, with 11 bases remaining between them. The CDR3 region is CASSFFLNMNTEAFF. DNA of the CDR3: TGTGCCAGCAGCTTCTTCTTGAACATGAACACTGAAGCTTTCTTT.

The chain couples TRBV7-9 to TRBJ2-2; TRBD2 is a possible D gene (6 bases). CDR1 is SEHNR and CDR2 is FQNEAQ in the germline V gene (reference sequence). The CDR3 loop spans 13 amino acids. V shed 4 bases and J shed 8 bases, with 11 bases lying between them. The CDR3 loop is CASSSRDWGELFF. The CDR3 DNA follows: TGTGCCAGCAGCTCCCGGGACTGGGGGGAGCTGTTTTTT.

V and J are TRBV18 and TRBJ2-2; 8 bases are a match to TRBD1. The CDR3 covers 16 residues. After removal of 4 bases from V and 1 base from J, the junction contained 5 bases not matched to a gene. Per the germline V gene, CDR1 is KGHSH and CDR2 is LQKENI. The CDR3 loop is CASSLTGQGNTGELFF. The CDR3 coding sequence is TGTGCCAGCTCACTGACTGGACAGGGGAACACCGGGGAGCTGTTTTTT.

This clonotype was observed a handful of times. CDR3 sequence (DNA): TGTGCCAGCAGCCAAGGTAGCGGACCTTCCTACGAGCAGTACTTC. It translates to CASSQGSGPSYEQYF. The genes are TRBV3-1 and TRBJ2-7; possibly TRBD2 for D (6 bases). Germline V gene lookup returns CDR1 LGHDT and CDR2 YNNKEL (reference sequence). The CDR3 contains 15 residues. V was shortened by 1 base and J by 1 base, with 11 bases between the two germline ends.

There are a few counts of this clonotype. The chain links TRBV7-9 to TRBJ1-1, with D possibly being TRBD1 (5 bases). Trimming took off 5 bases at V and 1 base at J, with 11 bases between the two ends. CDR1 and CDR2 (germline): SEHNR, FQNEAQ (reference sequence). This CDR3 has 14 amino acids. Here the CDR3 DNA reads TGTGCCAGCAGCGAAGACAGCAAGAACACTGAAGCTTTCTTT. Its protein is CASSEDSKNTEAFF.

A remark on this clonotype: Relative to the germline gene, one junction end is altered; a read error may explain this. The chain uses TRBV28 and TRBJ1-5; D call uncertain. There are 15 residues in the CDR3. The germline V gene has CDR1 MDHEN and CDR2 SYDVKM. CDR3 DNA: TGTGCCAGTACGACTGGCCCGACCCACAATCAGGCCCAGCATTTT. Protein product: CASTTGPTHNQAQHF. The whole variable domain, filled in from reference TRBV28 and TRBJ1-5, reads DVKVTQSSRYLVKRTGEKVFLECVQDMDHENMFWYRQDPGLGLRLIYFSYDVKMKEKGDIPEGYSVSREKKERFSLILESASTNQTSMYLCASTTGPTHNQAQHFGDGTRLSIL.

This clonotype was observed many times. The V gene is TRBV2, the J gene TRBJ2-7; TRBD1 aligns across 9 bases. The CDR3 is 12 amino acids. V lost 9 bases to trimming and J lost 5 bases; unmatched junction nucleotides: 5. CDR1 and CDR2 from the germline V gene are SNHLY and FYNNEI. In DNA, the CDR3 is TGTGCCAGTTGGGACAGGGACAACGAGCAGTACTTC. Amino acids: CASWDRDNEQYF.

This clonotype was counted a few times. The chain couples TRBV5-1 to TRBJ2-5; TRBD2 agrees at 7 bases. The CDR3 spans 14 residues. Trimming removed 4 bases from V and 0 bases from J; junction bases left unmatched: 3. The germline gives CDR1 SGHRS, CDR2 YFSETQ. CDR3 region: CASSAGTNQETQYF. In DNA form, the CDR3 reads TGCGCCAGCAGCGCCGGGACTAACCAAGAGACCCAGTACTTC.

V and J are TRBV19 and TRBJ1-6, with D hard to call. Germline-derived CDR1 and CDR2 are LNHDA and SQIVND (reference sequence). The CDR3 length is 17 residues. V dropped 1 base and J dropped 2 bases, with 12 bases sitting between them. CDR3 protein: CASSIGTAVPYNSPLHF. CDR3 DNA: TGTGCCAGTAGTATAGGGACTGCCGTCCCCTATAATTCACCCCTCCACTTT.

The sample holds many counts of this clonotype. This sequence joins TRBV6-5 and TRBJ1-1; no reliable D call. Germline CDR1 MNHEY, CDR2 SVGAGI. The CDR3 runs 12 residues. Trimming left V 2 bases short and J 9 bases short, with 10 bases between. This chain's CDR3 is CASSYVGSKAFF. DNA of the CDR3: TGTGCCAGCAGTTACGTGGGCAGTAAAGCTTTCTTT.

This chain uses TRBV20-1 with TRBJ2-7; 7 nucleotides match TRBD1. The germline gives CDR1 DFQATT, CDR2 SNEGSKA (reference sequence). The CDR3 spans 14 residues. The J segment lost 4 bases and the V segment lost 0 bases, leaving 6 bases of the junction unmatched. As DNA, the CDR3 is TGCAGTGCTAGAGATTTTGGCAGGGGGTACGAGCAGTACTTC. Its protein product is CSARDFGRGYEQYF.

The V call is TRBV19, the J call TRBJ2-3; D not resolved. This CDR3 is built from 16 residues. Germline V CDR1 and CDR2: LNHDA, SQIVND (reference sequence). With 5 bases removed from V and 2 bases from J, the gap between germline ends came to 17 bases. The CDR3 protein is CASSPSRAANTDTQYF. CDR3 in DNA: TGTGCCAGTAGTCCGTCACGGGCAGCCAACACAGATACGCAGTATTTT.

This clonotype was observed a handful of times. This chain connects TRBV4-1 to TRBJ2-1, with 8 positions matching TRBD2. Germline-derived CDR1 and CDR2 are MGHRA and YSYEKL. The CDR3 contains 16 residues. Trimming removed 2 bases from V and 0 bases from J; junction bases left unmatched: 3. This CDR3 reads CASSQPSGSSYNEQFF. CDR3 in DNA: TGCGCCAGCAGCCAACCCAGCGGGAGCTCCTACAATGAGCAGTTCTTC.

Points on this clonotype: A read error is possible here, since a much larger clone lies one base away. The chain has TRBV10-3 and TRBJ2-5, with 7 positions matching TRBD1. The J call is in doubt because the DNA end fits TRBJ2-1 better. From germline, CDR1 is ENHRY and CDR2 SYGVKD. This CDR3 region has 15 residues. CDR3 nucleotide sequence: TGTGCCATCAGCGGGGACAGCCAGCAGGGCGAGACCCAGTTCTTC. It is translated as CAISGDSQQGETQFF.

The sample holds a few counts of this clonotype. This rearrangement joins TRBV2 to TRBJ1-2; 7 nucleotides align to TRBD1. V gave up 6 bases and J gave up 0 bases; unmatched junction bases: 7. The CDR3 is made up of 15 amino acids. Germline V gene sequence: CDR1 SNHLY, CDR2 FYNNEI. CDR3 sequence: CASSDPGGTNYGYTF. The CDR3 DNA reads as TGTGCCAGCAGCGATCCAGGGGGAACTAACTATGGCTACACCTTC.

The chain links TRBV5-1 to TRBJ2-1; D ambiguous. Trimming stripped 0 bases from V and 9 bases from J, with 7 bases between. CDR1 is SGHRS, CDR2 YFSETQ, per germline. The CDR3 length is 12 residues. In DNA, the CDR3 is TGCGCCAGCAGCTTGGACCCTAGTGAGCAGTTCTTC. This sequence encodes CASSLDPSEQFF.

This clonotype was seen a handful of times. A read error is possible here, since a much larger clone lies one base away. The chain uses TRBV2 and TRBJ2-5, with D tentatively TRBD2 (5 bases). V was trimmed by 3 bases and J by 2 bases, leaving 13 bases between them. Germline V gene lookup returns CDR1 SNHLY and CDR2 FYNNEI. The CDR3 loop spans 15 amino acids. The DNA for the CDR3 is TGTGCCAGCAGTGACCGAGTAGCGTCTCAAGAGACCCAGTACTTC. This gives the protein CASSDRVASQETQYF.

This clonotype occurred a few times. The rearrangement uses TRBV20-1 and TRBJ1-1; D unclear. In germline, CDR1 is DFQATT, CDR2 SNEGSKA (reference sequence). V lost 5 bases and J 3 bases, leaving 13 bases between the germline ends. The length of the CDR3 is 13 residues. CDR3 sequence (DNA): TGCAGTGCTTCAGCGGAGGCTGACACTGAAGCTTTCTTT. Translating it yields CSASAEADTEAFF.

The genes are TRBV4-1 and TRBJ2-7; 9 nucleotides line up with TRBD1. The CDR3 runs 16 residues. CDR1 and CDR2 (germline): MGHRA, YSYEKL. The junction had 9 bases not matched to a gene; V was cut back by 3 bases and J by 3 bases. CDR3 nucleotides: TGCGCCAGCAGCCACCTAGACAGGGGGAAAGTCTACGAGCAGTACTTC. This gives the protein CASSHLDRGKVYEQYF.